These T cell receptor beta chains were read from a single sample in a study of blood T cell repertoires in COVID-19. Produced via immunoSEQ multiplex PCR; TCRdb's table is partial and in-frame only. This sample has 100,000 to 150,000 clones, with around 88% found just once. Sequenced sample: peripheral blood. Receptor source: a man in his fifties or sixties with acute or convalescent COVID-19. The CDR3 runs from the conserved cysteine through the conserved F or W. Fields, in order: CDR3 protein, CDR3 DNA, clone size, J gene, D gene, V gene. A D gene is named only where the DNA matches it firmly. Rows may omit the clone size; those that give it use once, few, many or a size class.

CASSYGQLYNEQFF,TGTGCCAGCAGTTACGGCCAGTTGTACAATGAGCAGTTCTTC,few,TRBJ2-1,-,TRBV6-6
CAWSRQRVGNTEAFF,TGTGCCTGGAGCAGACAGCGGGTGGGGAACACTGAAGCTTTCTTT,-,TRBJ1-1,-,TRBV30
CASTELANTEAFF,TGTGCCAGCACAGAACTAGCGAACACTGAAGCTTTCTTT,-,TRBJ1-1,-,TRBV6-5
CASGTGGAGNYGYTF,TGTGCCAGCGGGACAGGGGGCGCGGGGAACTATGGCTACACCTTC,-,TRBJ1-2,TRBD1,TRBV6-5
CANPFPGQGVYGSYNEQFF,TGTGCCAATCCTTTTCCGGGACAGGGTGTGTATGGGTCCTACAATGAGCAGTTCTTC,-,TRBJ2-1,TRBD1,TRBV19
CAGRQGPNTEAFF,TGCGCCGGCCGACAGGGACCGAACACTGAAGCTTTCTTT,-,TRBJ1-1,TRBD1,TRBV10-2
CASSQGPSQQPQHF,TGCGCCAGCAGCCAAGGGCCCTCTCAACAGCCCCAGCATTTT,-,TRBJ1-5,-,TRBV4-1
CASSPLAGGDNEQFF,TGCGCCAGCAGCCCCTTAGCGGGGGGAGACAATGAGCAGTTCTTC,once,TRBJ2-1,TRBD2,TRBV5-1
CASSPDRYNEQFF,TGTGCCAGCAGCCCCGACAGGTACAATGAGCAGTTCTTC,-,TRBJ2-1,-,TRBV7-2
CASSLAPAAQETQYF,TGTGCCAGCAGCTTGGCCCCAGCGGCCCAAGAGACCCAGTACTTC,-,TRBJ2-5,-,TRBV5-4
CASSSRGVYTEAFF,TGTGCCAGCAGTTCCAGGGGTGTCTACACTGAAGCTTTCTTT,-,TRBJ1-1,-,TRBV6-5
CASRRTGTNTGELFF,TGTGCCAGCAGGCGGACAGGGACAAACACCGGGGAGCTGTTTTTT,once,TRBJ2-2,TRBD1,TRBV11-1
CASSRGQGYEKLFF,TGCGCCAGCAGCCGGGGACAGGGGTATGAAAAACTGTTTTTT,-,TRBJ1-4,TRBD1,TRBV5-1
CASSESLTGPGDSPLHF,TGCGCCAGCAGTGAGTCGCTGACAGGGCCCGGTGATTCACCCCTCCACTTT,-,TRBJ1-6,TRBD1,TRBV10-2
CASSYVPGQGNQPQHF,TGTGCCAGCAGCTACGTCCCGGGACAGGGGAATCAGCCCCAGCATTTT,-,TRBJ1-5,TRBD1,TRBV5-5
CASSFQGQGVHYGYTF,TGTGCCAGCAGTTTCCAAGGACAGGGTGTTCACTATGGCTACACCTTC,-,TRBJ1-2,TRBD1,TRBV28
CASSYSEGVNSPLHF,TGTGCCAGCAGTTACTCCGAGGGAGTCAATTCACCCCTCCACTTT,-,TRBJ1-6,-,TRBV6-5
CASSFYRGVNTGELFF,TGTGCCAGCAGCTTTTACAGGGGCGTGAACACCGGGGAGCTGTTTTTT,once,TRBJ2-2,TRBD1,TRBV5-6
CASSGTGGEGAFF,TGTGCCAGCTCAGGGACAGGGGGGGAAGGAGCTTTCTTT,-,TRBJ1-1,TRBD1,TRBV18
CASSSNRPGTGDERVWYF,TGCGCCAGCAGCTCGAATCGTCCCGGGACAGGGGACGAACGCGTTTGGTACTTC,once,TRBJ2-4,TRBD1,TRBV5-1
CATSTGTGLGEQYF,TGTGCCACCAGCACAGGGACAGGTCTGGGCGAGCAGTACTTC,few,TRBJ2-7,TRBD1,TRBV15
CASSHLPGEKLFF,TGCGCCAGCAGCCACCTCCCCGGTGAAAAACTGTTTTTT,few,TRBJ1-4,-,TRBV4-1
CASKGSQGISEQYF,TGTGCCAGCAAAGGTTCACAGGGAATTTCCGAGCAGTACTTC,-,TRBJ2-7,-,TRBV28
CASNPGKVRDEKLFF,TGTGCCAGTAATCCGGGGAAGGTACGGGATGAAAAACTGTTTTTT,-,TRBJ1-4,-,TRBV19
CASSMTSGAGETQYF,TGTGCCAGCAGCATGACTAGCGGGGCGGGGGAGACCCAGTACTTC,-,TRBJ2-5,TRBD2,TRBV7-9
CASSGRDSTDTQYF,TGTGCCAGCAGCGGCCGGGATAGTACAGATACGCAGTATTTT,-,TRBJ2-3,-,TRBV5-4
CASSYRAGTGVQPQHF,TGTGCCAGCAGTTACCGTGCCGGGACAGGGGTCCAGCCCCAGCATTTT,-,TRBJ1-5,TRBD1,TRBV6-5
CASSLGVDRGGTEAFF,TGTGCCAGCAGCTTGGGGGTCGACAGGGGCGGCACTGAAGCTTTCTTT,-,TRBJ1-1,TRBD1,TRBV5-4